This T cell receptor beta chain was identified in a study of T cell responses to AZD1222 COVID-19 vaccine. Overall study results and limits: Repertoire sampling was restricted to post-peak T cell response timepoints.

This clone was counted once. Antigen: not known. This CDR3 contains 14 residues. J lost 2 bases, V lost 2 bases, and 1 base had no gene match. Looked up from germline, CDR1 is SNHLY and CDR2 is FYNNEI. The protocol was immunoSEQ multiplex PCR, while the TCRdb copy is restricted to in-frame clones and leaves out a portion. The sample contains 150,000 to 200,000 clones, 80% to 95% of which appear only once. The gene calls are TRBV2 and TRBJ1-2; 8 bases fit TRBD1. The material was peripheral blood, obtained on day 0 of AZD1222 vaccination. This receptor was taken from an adult in good health. For the CDR3, the DNA is TGTGCCAGCAGTGAACGGACAGGGAACTATGGCTACACCTTC. Translated: CASSERTGNYGYTF.